Presented here are 10 T cell receptor beta chains from one specimen sequenced in a study of blood T cell repertoires in COVID-19. Assay: immunoSEQ multiplex PCR; the TCRdb copy retains only in-frame clones and omits some. The data show approximately 100,000 clones, around 87% seen once. Sequencing input: peripheral blood. The receptors originated from a man aged 45-65 years with acute or convalescent COVID-19.

The chain carries TRBV20-1 and TRBJ1-3, with 7 bases fitting TRBD1. Per germline, CDR1 DFQATT and CDR2 SNEGSKA (reference sequence). This CDR3 contains 16 residues. Trimming removed 3 bases from V and 0 bases from J; junction bases left unmatched: 8. The DNA for the CDR3 is TGCAGTGCTAGTAGGGACAGAAGAGACTCTGGAAACACCATATATTTT. Its protein is CSASRDRRDSGNTIYF.

The chain is built from TRBV5-6 and TRBJ2-4, with TRBD2 matching over 15 bases. The ends lost 3 bases at V and 7 bases at J; junction bases unmatched: 8. The CDR3 loop spans 17 amino acids. The germline gives CDR1 SGHDT, CDR2 YYEEEE. For the CDR3, the DNA is TGTGCCAGCAGCTCCTGGACTAGCGGGAGGGCAAGGAACATTCAGTACTTC. This gives the protein CASSSWTSGRARNIQYF.

The CDR3 is CASSLKGGTEAFF. The CDR3 DNA sequence: TGCGCCAGCAGCTTGAAAGGGGGCACTGAAGCTTTCTTT. This chain joins TRBV5-1 and TRBJ1-1; tentatively, D is TRBD1 (6 bases). CDR3 length: 13 residues. The V end lost 1 base, the J end lost 4 bases, and 8 bases lay between the germline ends. The germline V gene encodes CDR1 SGHRS and CDR2 YFSETQ.

The V call is TRBV6-5, the J call TRBJ1-4; D is unclear. The V gene lost 10 bases and the J gene lost 7 bases, with 16 bases spanning the gap. CDR3 length equals 13 residues. Per the germline V gene, CDR1 is MNHEY and CDR2 is SVGAGI. The CDR3 sequence is CATTFPGVEKLFF. The CDR3 DNA sequence: TGTGCCACGACTTTTCCTGGAGTTGAAAAACTGTTTTTT.

Concerning this clone itself: Within the sample, other DNA sequences also encode this same CDR3. This chain joins TRBV28 and TRBJ1-1, with a possible D match to TRBD1 (5 bases). CDR1 and CDR2 from the germline V gene are MDHEN and SYDVKM. CDR3 length: 13 amino acids. V dropped 3 bases and J dropped 2 bases, with 7 bases sitting between them. CDR3 loop: CASSFQGNTEAFF. In DNA, the CDR3 is TGTGCCAGCAGTTTCCAGGGCAACACTGAAGCTTTCTTT.

The CDR3 loop is CASSIRLALGDTQYF. The DNA of the CDR3 is TGTGCCAGTAGTATCAGACTAGCGCTAGGGGATACGCAGTATTTT. The chain links TRBV19 to TRBJ2-3; 8 bases fit TRBD2. The germline gives CDR1 LNHDA, CDR2 SQIVND (reference sequence). V lost 3 bases and J lost 6; bases outside the gene matches: 8. This CDR3 has 15 amino acids.

The V call is TRBV27, the J call TRBJ2-1; 9 bases fit TRBD2. Germline lookup yields CDR1 MNHEY and CDR2 SMNVEV (reference sequence). The CDR3 totals 15 residues. V trimming: 7 bases; J trimming: 2 bases; junction bases outside the gene matches: 6. The chain's CDR3 is CASKIAGVPYNEQFF. The CDR3 DNA reads as TGTGCCAGCAAAATAGCGGGAGTCCCCTACAATGAGCAGTTCTTC.

The V and J genes are TRBV7-7 and TRBJ2-5, with TRBD1 matching over 8 bases. J lost 5 bases, V lost 5 bases, and 4 bases had no gene match. Looked up from germline, CDR1 is SSHAT and CDR2 is FNYEAQ (reference sequence). The CDR3 length is 13 residues. The CDR3, as DNA: TGTGCCAGCAGCACCGACAGGGGTGAGACCCAGTACTTC. It is translated as CASSTDRGETQYF.

In this sample, this clone turned up a few times. This chain uses TRBV10-3 with TRBJ1-3; D unclear. The CDR3 is made up of 13 amino acids. Per germline, CDR1 ENHRY and CDR2 SYGVKD. Trimming removed 10 bases at V and 2 bases at J, with 12 bases between. CDR3 residues: CATSDSTGNTIYF. CDR3 bases: TGTGCCACCTCAGACTCTACTGGAAACACCATATATTTT.

This chain links TRBV5-1 with TRBJ2-3; 13 positions agree with TRBD2. CDR1 and CDR2 (germline): SGHRS, YFSETQ. Trimming removed 4 bases from V and 6 bases from J; junction bases left unmatched: 8. CDR3 length equals 16 residues. The CDR3 DNA reads as TGCGCCAGCAGCCTCGGACTAGCGGGAGCCGGGGATACGCAGTATTTT. It translates to CASSLGLAGAGDTQYF.